This T cell receptor (beta chain) was recovered during a study of T cell responses to AZD1222 COVID-19 vaccine. This table comes from immunoSEQ multiplex PCR, and its TCRdb copy is limited to in-frame clones, with some not included. Of under 170,000 clones in the sample, roughly 92% were seen once. Per the germline V gene, CDR1 is SGHNT and CDR2 is YENEEA. The CDR3 sequence is 16 residues long. The trim removed 0 bases at V and 4 bases at J, leaving 3 bases unmatched. The clonotype was recovered from an adult in good health. Sequenced material: peripheral blood, taken on day 0 of AZD1222 vaccination. The gene calls are TRBV11-3 and TRBJ2-3; 11 positions agree with TRBD1. This CDR3 is CASSLDLGQGADTQYF. In DNA form, the CDR3 reads TGTGCCAGCAGCTTAGATCTGGGACAGGGGGCAGATACGCAGTATTTT. Combining the CDR3 with reference TRBV11-3 and TRBJ2-3 gives the whole variable domain EAGVVQSPRYKIIEKKQPVAFWCNPISGHNTLYWYLQNLGQGPELLIRYENEEAVDDSQLPKDRFSAERLKGVDSTLKIQPAELGDSAVYLCASSLDLGQGADTQYFGPGTRLTVL.